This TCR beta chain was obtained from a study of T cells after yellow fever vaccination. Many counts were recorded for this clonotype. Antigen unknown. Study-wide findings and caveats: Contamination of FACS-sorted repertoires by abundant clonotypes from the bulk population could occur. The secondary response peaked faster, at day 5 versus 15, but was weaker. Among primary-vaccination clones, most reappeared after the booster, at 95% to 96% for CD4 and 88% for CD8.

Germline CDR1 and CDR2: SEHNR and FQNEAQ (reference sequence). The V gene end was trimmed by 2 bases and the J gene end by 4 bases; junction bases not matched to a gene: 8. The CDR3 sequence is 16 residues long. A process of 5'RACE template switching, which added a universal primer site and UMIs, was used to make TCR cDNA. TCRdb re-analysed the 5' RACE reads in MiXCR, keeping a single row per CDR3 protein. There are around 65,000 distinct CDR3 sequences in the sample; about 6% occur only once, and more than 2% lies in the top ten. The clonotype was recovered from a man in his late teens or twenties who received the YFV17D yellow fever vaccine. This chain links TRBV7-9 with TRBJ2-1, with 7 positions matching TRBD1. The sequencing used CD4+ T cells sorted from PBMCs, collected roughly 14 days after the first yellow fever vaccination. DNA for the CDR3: TGTGCCAGCAGCTTATCCCTGGGACAGATATACAATGAGCAGTTCTTC. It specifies CASSLSLGQIYNEQFF.